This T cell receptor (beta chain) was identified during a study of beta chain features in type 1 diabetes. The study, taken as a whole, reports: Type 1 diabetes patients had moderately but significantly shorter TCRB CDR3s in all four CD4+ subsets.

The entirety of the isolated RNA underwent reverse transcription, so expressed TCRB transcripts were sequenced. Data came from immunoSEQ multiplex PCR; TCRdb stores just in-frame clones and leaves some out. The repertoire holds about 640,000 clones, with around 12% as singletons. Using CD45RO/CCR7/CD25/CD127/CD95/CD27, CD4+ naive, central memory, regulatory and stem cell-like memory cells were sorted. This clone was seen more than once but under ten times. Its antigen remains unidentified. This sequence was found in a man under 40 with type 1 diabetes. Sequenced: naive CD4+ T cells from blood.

DNA for the CDR3: TGTGCCAGCAGCCAAGATCCAGTAGATCGGGGCAATGAGCAGTTCTTC. Translation: CASSQDPVDRGNEQFF. The chain has TRBV4-2 and TRBJ2-1; tentative D call: TRBD2 (5 bases). CDR1 is LGHNA, CDR2 YNFKEQ, per germline. The CDR3 loop spans 16 amino acids. V lost 0 bases and J lost 6, with 15 bases in between.